This T cell receptor beta chain is drawn from a study of Ad26.COV2.S vaccination and SARS-CoV-2 variants. Treatment specified: 19 received Ad26.COV2.S at low or high dose, single or two shots; a few received placebo; per-sample allocation not given. All samples were drawn on day 63, counting from the first vaccine or placebo injection. Only in-frame clones appear in the TCRdb table, and some are missing; sequencing was by immunoSEQ multiplex PCR. The sample holds 300,000 to 400,000 clones, roughly 89% seen once. Sequencing used peripheral blood, obtained in a trial of Ad26.COV2.S vaccine versus placebo. The sequence derives from a person aged 18-60 years who received the Ad26.COV2.S COVID-19 vaccine or a placebo.

The DNA of the CDR3 is TGTGCCAGCAGCTTGACGACTAGCGGGAGTGCAGATACGCAGTATTTT. Residues: CASSLTTSGSADTQYF. This chain connects TRBV7-8 to TRBJ2-3; 12 bases fit TRBD2. Germline CDR1 reads SGHVS; CDR2 reads FQNEAQ. V lost 3 bases and J lost 4; bases outside the gene matches: 5. The CDR3 length is 16 residues.